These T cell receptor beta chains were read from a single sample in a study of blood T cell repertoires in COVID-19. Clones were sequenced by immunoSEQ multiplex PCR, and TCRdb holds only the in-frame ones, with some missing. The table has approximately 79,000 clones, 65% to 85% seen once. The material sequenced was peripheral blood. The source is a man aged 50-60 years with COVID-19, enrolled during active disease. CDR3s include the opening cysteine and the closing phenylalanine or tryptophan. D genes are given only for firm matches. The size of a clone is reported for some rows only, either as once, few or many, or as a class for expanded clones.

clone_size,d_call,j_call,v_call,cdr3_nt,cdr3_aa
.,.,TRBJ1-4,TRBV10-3,TGTGCCATCAGGGACAGAGGGTCTGAAAAACTGTTTTTT,CAIRDRGSEKLFF
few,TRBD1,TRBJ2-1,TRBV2,TGTGCCAGCTTGACCGGACAGGGGGGCCCCAATGAGCAGTTCTTC,CASLTGQGGPNEQFF
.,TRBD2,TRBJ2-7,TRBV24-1,TGTGCCACCAGTGGGGGTGGGACTAAGAACTACGAGCAGTACTTC,CATSGGGTKNYEQYF
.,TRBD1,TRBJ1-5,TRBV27,TGTGCCAGCAGTTTACGATACCAGGGGGACCAGCCCCAGCATTTT,CASSLRYQGDQPQHF
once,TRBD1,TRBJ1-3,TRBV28,TGTGCCAGCAGTTCCCTCCCGGGACAGTCCTCTGCGTTATCTGGAAACACCATATATTTT,CASSSLPGQSSALSGNTIYF
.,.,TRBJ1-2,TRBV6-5,TGTGCCAGCATTAATTCAGGAGGACAGATCTATGGCTACACCTTC,CASINSGGQIYGYTF
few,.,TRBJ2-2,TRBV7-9,TGTGCCAGCAGCCCCAAGGGGGAAACCACCGGGGAGCTGTTTTTT,CASSPKGETTGELFF
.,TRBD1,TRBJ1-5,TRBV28,TGTGCCAGCAGTGTGACAGGGGACGGTCAGCCCCAGCATTTT,CASSVTGDGQPQHF
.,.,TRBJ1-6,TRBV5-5,TGTGCCAGCAGCTTGGCCGACCACTCGGGGTCACCCCTCCACTTT,CASSLADHSGSPLHF
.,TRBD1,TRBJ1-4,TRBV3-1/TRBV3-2,TGTGCCAGCAGAAAGGGGACAGGGGTTGAAAAACTGTTTTTT,CASRKGTGVEKLFF
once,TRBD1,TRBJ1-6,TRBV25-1,TGTGCCAGCAGTGGACTCTCGGGACAGGTTAATTCACCCCTCCACTTT,CASSGLSGQVNSPLHF
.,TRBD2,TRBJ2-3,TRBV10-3,TGTGCCATCAGTGAGTGGGGCGGGAGTAGCACAGATACGCAGTATTTT,CAISEWGGSSTDTQYF
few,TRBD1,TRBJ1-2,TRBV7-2,TGTGCCAGCAGCTCCGGGACAGGAAAATATGGCTACACCTTC,CASSSGTGKYGYTF
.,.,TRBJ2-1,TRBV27,TGTGCCAGCAGTTTTGCGGGGGCGGGAGTTGTAGGTGAGCAGTTCTTC,CASSFAGAGVVGEQFF
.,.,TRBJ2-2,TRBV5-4,TGTGCCAGCAGCTCCGTGACCGGGGAGCTGTTTTTT,CASSSVTGELFF
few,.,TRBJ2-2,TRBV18,TGTGCCAGCTCACCGAACAGTTTTCTCTTGAACACCGGGGAGCTGTTTTTT,CASSPNSFLLNTGELFF
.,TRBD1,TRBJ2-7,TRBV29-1,TGCAGCGTCTCTAACAGGGGCGGCGAGCAGTACTTC,CSVSNRGGEQYF
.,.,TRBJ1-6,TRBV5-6,TGTGCCAGCAGCTTGTGGACTTATAATTCACCCCTCCACTTT,CASSLWTYNSPLHF
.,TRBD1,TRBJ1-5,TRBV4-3,TGCGCCAGCAGCCCGACAGGGGGCTATCAGCCCCAGCATTTT,CASSPTGGYQPQHF
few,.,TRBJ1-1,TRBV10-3,TGTGCCATCAGTGAGTCGGGGGCGCATAACACTGAAGCTTTCTTT,CAISESGAHNTEAFF
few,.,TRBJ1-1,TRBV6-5,TGTGCCAGCAGGGGCAGGGATTTCTACACTGAAGCTTTCTTT,CASRGRDFYTEAFF
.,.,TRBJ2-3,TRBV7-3,TGTGCCAGCAGCTCGGACAACACAGATACGCAGTATTTT,CASSSDNTDTQYF
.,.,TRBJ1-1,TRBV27,TGTGCCAGCAGTTTACAAGGACTCCCGACCCGAAGGAACGAAGCTTTCTTT,CASSLQGLPTRRNEAFF
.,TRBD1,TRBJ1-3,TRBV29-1,TGCAGCGTGATGACAGGGGGCTTTGGAAACACCATATATTTT,CSVMTGGFGNTIYF
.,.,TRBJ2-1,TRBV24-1,TGTGCCACCAGTGAGGGGGCCGTCAATGAGCAGTTCTTC,CATSEGAVNEQFF
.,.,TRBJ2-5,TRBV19,TGTGCCAGTACCGCCGAGGGGAGGGAGACCCAGTACTTC,CASTAEGRETQYF
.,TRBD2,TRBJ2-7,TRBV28,TGTGCCAGCAGTTTTGCGGGGGAGGGTTACGAGCAGTACTTC,CASSFAGEGYEQYF
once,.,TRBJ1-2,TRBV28,TGTGCCAGCACCACGCGTCTTGAGGGCTACACCTTC,CASTTRLEGYTF
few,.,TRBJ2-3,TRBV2,TGTGCCAGCAGTGTGCAGGGGATAACAGATACGCAGTATTTT,CASSVQGITDTQYF
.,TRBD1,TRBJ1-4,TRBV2,TGTGCCAGCAGTGGGGCACAGGGGATGGGTGAAAAACTGTTTTTT,CASSGAQGMGEKLFF
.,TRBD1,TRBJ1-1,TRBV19,TGTGCCAGTAGTAGGGGACAGGGAATCGCTGAAGCTTTCTTT,CASSRGQGIAEAFF
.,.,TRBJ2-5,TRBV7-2,TGTGCCAGCAGCAGGGGTCCCGGGACCCAGTACTTC,CASSRGPGTQYF
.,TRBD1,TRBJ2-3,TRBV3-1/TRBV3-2,TGTGCCAGCAGCCGACAGGGGCAAGATACGCAGTATTTT,CASSRQGQDTQYF
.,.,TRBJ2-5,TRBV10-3,TGTGCCACCCGGGACAGGGTAGGGCGGGAGGCTCAAGAGACCCAGTACTTC,CATRDRVGREAQETQYF
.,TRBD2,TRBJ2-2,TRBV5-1,TGCGCCAGCAGCTGGCCTGGGAGGGGAAACACCGGGGAGCTGTTTTTT,CASSWPGRGNTGELFF
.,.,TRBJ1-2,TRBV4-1,TGCGCCAGCAGCCCCCGGGAAGAACCTGGCTACACCTTC,CASSPREEPGYTF
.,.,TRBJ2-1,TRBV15,TGTGCCACCAGCAGAGATCTCCGGGGAGACAATGAGCAGTTCTTC,CATSRDLRGDNEQFF
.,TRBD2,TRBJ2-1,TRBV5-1,TGCGCCAGCAGCCGAGGAGGGCGGGAGACCAATGAGCAGTTCTTC,CASSRGGRETNEQFF
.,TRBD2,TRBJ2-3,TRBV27,TGTGCCAGCAGGAGCGGGAGTTGGGCAGATACGCAGTATTTT,CASRSGSWADTQYF
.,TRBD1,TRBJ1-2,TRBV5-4,TGTGCCAGCAGCAATCAGGGGGCCTATGGCTACACCTTC,CASSNQGAYGYTF
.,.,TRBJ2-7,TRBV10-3,TGTGCCATCAGTGAGTCTGGGGGAGGAGGCGAGCAGTACTTC,CAISESGGGGEQYF
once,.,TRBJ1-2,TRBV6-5,TGTGCCAGCAGTTACTCAGGGGCGTATGGCTACACCTTC,CASSYSGAYGYTF
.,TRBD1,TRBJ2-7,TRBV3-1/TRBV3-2,TGTGCCAGCAGTCAATCTGGACAGGGCGCACGAGAGCAGTACTTC,CASSQSGQGAREQYF
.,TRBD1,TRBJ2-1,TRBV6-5,TGTGCCAGCACGAGGACAGGGGCTTACAATGAGCAGTTCTTC,CASTRTGAYNEQFF
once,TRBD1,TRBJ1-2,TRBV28,TGTGCCAGCACCCGGGACAGACAGAACTATGGCTACACCTTC,CASTRDRQNYGYTF
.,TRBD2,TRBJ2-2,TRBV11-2,TGTGCCAGCAGCTTAGACCTGGGGGAGGCTAGCGGGCATTACGGGGAGCTGTTTTTT,CASSLDLGEASGHYGELFF
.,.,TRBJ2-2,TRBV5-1,TGCGCCAGCAGCTTGGTGGCTGCGAACACCGGGGAGCTGTTTTTT,CASSLVAANTGELFF
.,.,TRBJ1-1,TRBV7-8,TGTGCCAGCAGCTTAGATCTCCGGGGGGAAGCTTTCTTT,CASSLDLRGEAFF
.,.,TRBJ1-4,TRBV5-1,TGCGCCAGCAGCTTGGATCAGGGAACTAATGAAAAACTGTTTTTT,CASSLDQGTNEKLFF
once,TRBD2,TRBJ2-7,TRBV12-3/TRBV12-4,TGTGCCAGCATGGGAGGGGAGGGCTACGAGCAGTACTTC,CASMGGEGYEQYF
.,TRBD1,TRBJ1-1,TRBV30,TGTGCCTGGAGTTTCGACAGGGGGAATGAAGCTTTCTTT,CAWSFDRGNEAFF
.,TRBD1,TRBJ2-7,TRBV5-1,TGCGCCAGCAGCTTGGCGGGACAGGATGACGAGCAGTACTTC,CASSLAGQDDEQYF
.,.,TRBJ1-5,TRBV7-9,TGTGCCAGCAGCTTCAGGGGTGACCAGCCCCAGCATTTT,CASSFRGDQPQHF
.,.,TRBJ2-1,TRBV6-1,TGTGCCAGCAGTGAAGGACAATACAATGAGCAGTTCTTC,CASSEGQYNEQFF
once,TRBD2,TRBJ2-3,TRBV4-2,TGTGCCAGCAGCCAAGGGTCTAGCGGGAGCACAGATACGCAGTATTTT,CASSQGSSGSTDTQYF